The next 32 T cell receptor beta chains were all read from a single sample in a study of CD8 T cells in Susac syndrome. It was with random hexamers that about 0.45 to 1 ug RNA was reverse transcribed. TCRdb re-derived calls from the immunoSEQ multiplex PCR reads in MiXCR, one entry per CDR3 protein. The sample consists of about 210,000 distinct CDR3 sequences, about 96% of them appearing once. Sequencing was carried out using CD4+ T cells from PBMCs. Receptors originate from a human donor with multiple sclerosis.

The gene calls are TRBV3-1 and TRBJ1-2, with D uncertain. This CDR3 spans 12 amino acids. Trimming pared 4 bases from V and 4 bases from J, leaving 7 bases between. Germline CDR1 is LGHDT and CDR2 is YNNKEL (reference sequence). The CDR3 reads CASSPSSYGYTF. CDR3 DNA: TGTGCCAGCAGCCCCAGTAGCTATGGCTACACCTTC.

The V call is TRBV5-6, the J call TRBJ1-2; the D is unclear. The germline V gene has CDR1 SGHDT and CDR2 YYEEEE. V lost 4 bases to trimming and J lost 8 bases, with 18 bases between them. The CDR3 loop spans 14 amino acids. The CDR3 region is CASSPDAGGPGYTF. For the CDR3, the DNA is TGTGCCAGCAGCCCGGACGCCGGAGGCCCCGGCTACACCTTC.

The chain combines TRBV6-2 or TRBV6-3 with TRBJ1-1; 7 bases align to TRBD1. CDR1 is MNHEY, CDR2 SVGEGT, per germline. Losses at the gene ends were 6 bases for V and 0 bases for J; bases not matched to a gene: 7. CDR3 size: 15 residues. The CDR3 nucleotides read TGTGCCAGCAGGTCGGGACAGCTTATGAACACTGAAGCTTTCTTT. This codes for CASRSGQLMNTEAFF.

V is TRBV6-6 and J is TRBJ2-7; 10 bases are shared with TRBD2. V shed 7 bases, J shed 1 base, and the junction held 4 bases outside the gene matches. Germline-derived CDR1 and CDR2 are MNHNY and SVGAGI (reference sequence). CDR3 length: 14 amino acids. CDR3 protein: CASKTSGLSYEQYF. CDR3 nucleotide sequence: TGTGCCAGCAAGACTAGCGGGCTGTCCTACGAGCAGTACTTC.

This CDR3 reads CASSVVSGRGDNEQFF. In nucleotides, the CDR3 is TGTGCCAGCAGCGTAGTGTCAGGGCGAGGGGACAATGAGCAGTTCTTC. J is TRBJ2-1 and V is TRBV9, with D possibly called TRBD1 or TRBD2 (5 bases each). CDR1 is SGDLS and CDR2 is YYNGEE in the germline V gene. CDR3 length: 16 residues. Trimming stripped 0 bases from V and 5 bases from J, with 15 bases between.

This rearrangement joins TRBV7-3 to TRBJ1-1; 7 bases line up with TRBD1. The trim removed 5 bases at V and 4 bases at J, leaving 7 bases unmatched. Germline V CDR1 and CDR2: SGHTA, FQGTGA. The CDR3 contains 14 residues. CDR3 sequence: CASSKQGPSTEAFF. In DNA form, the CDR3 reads TGTGCCAGCAGCAAACAGGGGCCTAGCACTGAAGCTTTCTTT.

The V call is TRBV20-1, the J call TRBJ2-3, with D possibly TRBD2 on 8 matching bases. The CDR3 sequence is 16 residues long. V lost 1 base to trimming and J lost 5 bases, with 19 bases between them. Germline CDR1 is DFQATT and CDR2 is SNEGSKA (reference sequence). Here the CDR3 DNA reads TGCAGTGCTAGAGTGCCGGGAGGGGGCGGTGGAGATACGCAGTATTTT. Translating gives CSARVPGGGGGDTQYF.

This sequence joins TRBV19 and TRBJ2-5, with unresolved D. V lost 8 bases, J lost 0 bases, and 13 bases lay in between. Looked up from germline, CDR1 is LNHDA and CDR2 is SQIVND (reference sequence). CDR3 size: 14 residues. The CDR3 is CASAPVWNQETQYF. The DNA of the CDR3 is TGTGCCAGTGCTCCGGTTTGGAACCAAGAGACCCAGTACTTC.

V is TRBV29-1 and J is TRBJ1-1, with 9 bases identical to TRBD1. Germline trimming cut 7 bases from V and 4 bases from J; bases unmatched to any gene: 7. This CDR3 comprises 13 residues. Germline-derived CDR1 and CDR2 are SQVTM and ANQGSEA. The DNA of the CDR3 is TGCAGCGCACAGGACAGGGGAGCCACTGAAGCTTTCTTT. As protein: CSAQDRGATEAFF.

The CDR3 coding sequence is TGTGCCACCAGCACAGGCTACGAGCAGTACTTC. As protein: CATSTGYEQYF. The chain has TRBV15 and TRBJ2-7, with D hard to call. The germline V gene encodes CDR1 LNHNV and CDR2 YYDKDF (reference sequence). V gave up 4 bases and J gave up 3 bases, with 4 bases separating them. The CDR3 has 11 residues.

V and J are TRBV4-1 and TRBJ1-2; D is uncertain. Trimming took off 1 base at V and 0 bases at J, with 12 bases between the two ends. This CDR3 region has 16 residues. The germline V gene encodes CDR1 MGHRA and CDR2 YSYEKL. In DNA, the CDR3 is TGCGCCAGCAGCCAAGTTCAGGCAACTTCTAACTATGGCTACACCTTC. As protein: CASSQVQATSNYGYTF.

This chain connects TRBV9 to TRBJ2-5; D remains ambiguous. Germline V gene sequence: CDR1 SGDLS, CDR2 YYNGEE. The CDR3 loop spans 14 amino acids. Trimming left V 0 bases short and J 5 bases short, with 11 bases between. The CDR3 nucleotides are TGTGCCAGCAGCGTAGGTTCAGAGTTGGAGACCCAGTACTTC. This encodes CASSVGSELETQYF.

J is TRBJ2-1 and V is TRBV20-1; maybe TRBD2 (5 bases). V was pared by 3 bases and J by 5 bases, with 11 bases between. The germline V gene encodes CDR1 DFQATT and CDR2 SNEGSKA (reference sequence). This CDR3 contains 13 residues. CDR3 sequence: CSASGIINNEQFF. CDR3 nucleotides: TGCAGTGCTAGCGGGATAATAAACAATGAGCAGTTCTTC.

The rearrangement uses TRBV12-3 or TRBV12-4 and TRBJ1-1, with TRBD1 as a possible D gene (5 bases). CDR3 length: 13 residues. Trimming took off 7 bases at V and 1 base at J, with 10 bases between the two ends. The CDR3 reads CASNEGRNTEAFF. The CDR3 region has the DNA TGTGCCAGCAACGAGGGACGGAACACTGAAGCTTTCTTT.

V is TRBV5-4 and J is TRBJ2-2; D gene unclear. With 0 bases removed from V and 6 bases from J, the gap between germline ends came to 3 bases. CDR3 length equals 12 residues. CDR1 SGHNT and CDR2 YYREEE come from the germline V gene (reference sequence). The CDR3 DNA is TGTGCCAGCAGCTTGGTGGCCGGGGAGCTGTTTTTT. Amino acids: CASSLVAGELFF.

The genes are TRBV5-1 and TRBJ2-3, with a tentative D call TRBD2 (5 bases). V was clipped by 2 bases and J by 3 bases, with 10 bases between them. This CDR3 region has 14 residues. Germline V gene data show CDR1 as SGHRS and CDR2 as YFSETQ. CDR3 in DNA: TGCGCCAGCAGCTTCGCTAGCTTTACAGATACGCAGTATTTT. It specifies CASSFASFTDTQYF.

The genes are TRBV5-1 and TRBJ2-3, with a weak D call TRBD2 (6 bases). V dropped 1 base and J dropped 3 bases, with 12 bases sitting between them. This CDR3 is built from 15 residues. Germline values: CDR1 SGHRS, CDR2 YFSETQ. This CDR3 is CASSLSEGATDTQYF. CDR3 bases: TGCGCCAGCAGCTTGTCGGAGGGCGCGACAGATACGCAGTATTTT.

The CDR3 loop reads CASSFRSNTEAFF. DNA for the CDR3: TGTGCCAGCAGCTTCCGGAGTAACACTGAAGCTTTCTTT. The chain carries TRBV7-3 and TRBJ1-1; D is uncertain. Germline V lookup: CDR1 SGHTA, CDR2 FQGTGA. The CDR3 is 13 residues long. V dropped 3 bases and J dropped 2 bases, with 7 bases sitting between them.

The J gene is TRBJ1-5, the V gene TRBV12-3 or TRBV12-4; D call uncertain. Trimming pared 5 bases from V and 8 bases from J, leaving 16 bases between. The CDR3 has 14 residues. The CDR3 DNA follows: TGTGCCAGCAGTGAACGGAGCCTGAGGGAGCCCCAGCATTTT. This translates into CASSERSLREPQHF.

For the CDR3, the DNA is TGCAGTGCTAGTTTGGTCTCGGGCTACGAGCAGTACTTC. Translating it yields CSASLVSGYEQYF. The chain carries TRBV20-1 and TRBJ2-7, with D unclear. The germline gives CDR1 DFQATT, CDR2 SNEGSKA (reference sequence). This CDR3 is built from 13 residues. Trimming cost V 3 bases and J 3 bases, with 12 bases left between them.

The CDR3 loop is CSAREAMGYNYGYTF. In DNA form, the CDR3 reads TGCAGTGCTAGAGAGGCAATGGGATACAACTATGGCTACACCTTC. V and J are TRBV20-1 and TRBJ1-2; no clear D. Trimming took 0 bases from V and 2 from J, leaving 13 bases between them. The CDR3 consists of 15 residues. Per the germline V gene, CDR1 is DFQATT and CDR2 is SNEGSKA (reference sequence).

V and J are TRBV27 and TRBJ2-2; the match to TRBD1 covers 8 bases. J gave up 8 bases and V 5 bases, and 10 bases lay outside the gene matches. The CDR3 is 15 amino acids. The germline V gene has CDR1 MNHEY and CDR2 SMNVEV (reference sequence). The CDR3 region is CASSTTGTGWGELFF. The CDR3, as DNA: TGTGCCAGCAGTACTACCGGGACAGGTTGGGGGGAGCTGTTTTTT.

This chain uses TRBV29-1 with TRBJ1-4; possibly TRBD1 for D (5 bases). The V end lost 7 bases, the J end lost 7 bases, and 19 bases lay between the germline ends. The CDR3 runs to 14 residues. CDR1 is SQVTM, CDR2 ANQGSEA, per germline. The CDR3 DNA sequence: TGCAGCGCGAAGCAGGGTCCCGCGCGTGAAAAACTGTTTTTT. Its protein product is CSAKQGPAREKLFF.

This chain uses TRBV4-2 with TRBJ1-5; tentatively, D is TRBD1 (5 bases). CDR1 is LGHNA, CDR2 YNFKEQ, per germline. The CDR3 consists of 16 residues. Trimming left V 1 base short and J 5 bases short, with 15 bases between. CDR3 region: CASSQGRSQGHQPQHF. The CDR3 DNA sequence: TGTGCCAGCAGCCAAGGGAGATCGCAGGGTCATCAGCCCCAGCATTTT.

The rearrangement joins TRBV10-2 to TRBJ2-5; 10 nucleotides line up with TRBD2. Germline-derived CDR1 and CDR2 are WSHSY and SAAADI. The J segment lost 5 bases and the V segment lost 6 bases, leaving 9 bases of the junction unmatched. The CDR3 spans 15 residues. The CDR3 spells CASRRSGGAWETQYF. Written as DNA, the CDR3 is TGCGCCAGCAGGAGAAGCGGGGGGGCTTGGGAGACCCAGTACTTC.

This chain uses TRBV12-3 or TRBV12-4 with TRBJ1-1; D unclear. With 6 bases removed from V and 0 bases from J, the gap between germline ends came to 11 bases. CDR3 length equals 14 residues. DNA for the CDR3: TGTGCCAGCAGCCCCGTGCTTATGAACACTGAAGCTTTCTTT. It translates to CASSPVLMNTEAFF.

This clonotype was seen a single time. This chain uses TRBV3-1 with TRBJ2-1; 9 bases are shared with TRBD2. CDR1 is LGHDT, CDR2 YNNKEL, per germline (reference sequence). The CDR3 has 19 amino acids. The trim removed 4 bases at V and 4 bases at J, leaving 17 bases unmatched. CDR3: CASSRIPTSGTSPYNEQFF. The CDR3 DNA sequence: TGTGCCAGCAGCCGTATCCCGACTTCCGGGACTAGCCCATACAATGAGCAGTTCTTC.

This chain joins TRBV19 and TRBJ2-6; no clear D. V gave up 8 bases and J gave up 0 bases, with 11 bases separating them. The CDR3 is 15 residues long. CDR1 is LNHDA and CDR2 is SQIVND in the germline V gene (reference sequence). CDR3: CASGSVSSGANVLTF. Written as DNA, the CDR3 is TGTGCCAGTGGGTCCGTAAGCTCTGGGGCCAACGTCCTGACTTTC.

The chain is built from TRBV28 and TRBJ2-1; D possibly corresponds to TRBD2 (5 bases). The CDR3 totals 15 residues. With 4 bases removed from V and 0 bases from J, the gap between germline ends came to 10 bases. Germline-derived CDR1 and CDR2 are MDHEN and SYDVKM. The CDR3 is CASSWIASSYNEQFF. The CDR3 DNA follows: TGTGCCAGCAGTTGGATAGCGAGCTCCTACAATGAGCAGTTCTTC.

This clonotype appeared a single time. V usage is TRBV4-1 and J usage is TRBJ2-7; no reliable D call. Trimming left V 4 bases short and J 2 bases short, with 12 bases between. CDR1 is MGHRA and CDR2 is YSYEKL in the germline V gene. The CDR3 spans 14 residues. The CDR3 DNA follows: TGCGCCAGCAGCCCAAGCAGTCTTCCCTACGAGCAGTACTTC. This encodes CASSPSSLPYEQYF.

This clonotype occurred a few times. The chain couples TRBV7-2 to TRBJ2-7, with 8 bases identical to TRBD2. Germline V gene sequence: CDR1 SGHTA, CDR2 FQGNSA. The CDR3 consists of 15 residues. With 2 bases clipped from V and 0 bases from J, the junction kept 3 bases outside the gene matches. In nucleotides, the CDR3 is TGTGCCAGCAGCTTAAGCGGGAGCAGCTCCTACGAGCAGTACTTC. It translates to CASSLSGSSSYEQYF.

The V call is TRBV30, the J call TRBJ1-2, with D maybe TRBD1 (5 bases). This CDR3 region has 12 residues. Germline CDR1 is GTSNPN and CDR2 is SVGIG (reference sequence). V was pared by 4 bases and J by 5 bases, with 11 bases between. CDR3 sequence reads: CAWMRDRYGYTF. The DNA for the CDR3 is TGTGCCTGGATGCGGGACCGTTATGGCTACACCTTC.